The T cell receptor beta chain under discussion was sequenced for a study of blood T cell repertoires in COVID-19. Study details: Samples representing acute and convalescent COVID-19 were sourced from the United States, Italy and Spain. In each case, the material was cDNA or gDNA derived from T cells, B-cell-depleted T cells, or PBMCs.

CDR3 length: 15 residues. V shed 3 bases and J shed 2 bases, with 15 bases lying between them. The germline V gene encodes CDR1 SGHNT and CDR2 YYREEE (reference sequence). Per the original data handling: Reference gene primer amplification gave estimated nucleated cell counts. Profiling relied on immunoSEQ multiplex PCR, and the TCRdb table lists in-frame clones only, not all of them. V and J calls and clone size come straight from that table; D and trimming were deduced from the DNA. The table lists about 160,000 clones, over 75% of them singletons. This receptor was taken from a man between 65 and 80 years old who had recovered from COVID-19. V usage is TRBV5-4 and J usage is TRBJ2-7, with D tentatively TRBD1 (8 bases). Sequencing input: peripheral blood. This CDR3 reads CASSWGGRGPYEQYF. The CDR3, as DNA: TGTGCCAGCAGCTGGGGGGGCAGGGGGCCCTACGAGCAGTACTTC.